The next 30 T cell receptor beta chains were all read from a single sample in a study of T-cell reconstitution after alpha-beta-depleted transplantation in children. As it was prepared, the TCRbeta library received unique molecular identifiers. MiXCR, run by TCRdb on the PCR reads, gives a single entry per CDR3 protein. The table lists 190,000 or so distinct CDR3 sequences, about 15% of them singletons. The sequences come from PBMCs from the stem cell graft donor, collected from the stem cell graft. The receptors come from a human donor who donated a stem cell graft to a child with acute lymphoblastic leukemia.

In its sample, this clonotype was seen a few times. CDR3 DNA: TGTGCCAGCAGCCCCAGGGGACAGGGAAGGGCCTCACCCCTCCACTTT. Translation: CASSPRGQGRASPLHF. The rearrangement joins TRBV27 to TRBJ1-6, with 9 bases aligning to TRBD1. Germline trimming cut 6 bases from V and 10 bases from J; bases unmatched to any gene: 13. CDR3 length: 16 amino acids. Germline CDR1 reads MNHEY; CDR2 reads SMNVEV (reference sequence).

This clonotype was found many times. CDR3 amino acids: CASSSGQGHQETQYF. DNA for the CDR3: TGCGCCAGCAGCTCGGGACAGGGACACCAAGAGACCCAGTACTTC. V usage is TRBV5-1 and J usage is TRBJ2-5, with TRBD1 identical over 9 bases. Trimming removed 3 bases from V and 0 bases from J; junction bases left unmatched: 3. Germline-derived CDR1 and CDR2 are SGHRS and YFSETQ. The CDR3 loop spans 15 amino acids.

The chain is built from TRBV12-3 or TRBV12-4 and TRBJ2-5, with D tentatively TRBD1 or TRBD2 (6 bases each). V gave up 5 bases and J gave up 4 bases, with 17 bases separating them. The CDR3 is made up of 15 amino acids. CDR3 protein: CASSPSKGGGETQYF. The CDR3 bases are TGTGCCAGCAGTCCCTCAAAGGGGGGCGGAGAGACCCAGTACTTC.

This clonotype was counted at least ten times. This chain links TRBV29-1 with TRBJ2-6; possible D gene TRBD1, 6 bases. The germline V gene encodes CDR1 SQVTM and CDR2 ANQGSEA. The V gene lost 4 bases and the J gene lost 1 base, with 11 bases spanning the gap. The CDR3 sequence is 15 residues long. CDR3 residues: CSVGSGTSGANVLTF. For the CDR3, the DNA is TGCAGCGTTGGGTCCGGGACATCTGGGGCCAACGTCCTGACTTTC.

There are many counts of this clonotype. The V and J genes are TRBV5-1 and TRBJ2-3, with 7 bases fitting TRBD1. Germline loops: CDR1 SGHRS, CDR2 YFSETQ. V trimming: 2 bases; J trimming: 5 bases; junction bases outside the gene matches: 8. This CDR3 is built from 15 residues. This CDR3 reads CASSFTGTVEDTQYF. In DNA form, the CDR3 reads TGCGCCAGCAGCTTCACCGGGACAGTGGAAGATACGCAGTATTTT. The variable domain in full, with the rest retrieved from reference TRBV5-1 and TRBJ2-3, is KAGVTQTPRYLIKTRGQQVTLSCSPISGHRSVSWYQQTPGQGLQFLFEYFSETQRNKGNFPGRFSGRQFSNSRSEMNVSTLELGDSALYLCASSFTGTVEDTQYFGPGTRLTVL.

This clonotype has a count of ten or more. The chain joins TRBV5-1 to TRBJ1-1; the D gene is possibly TRBD1 (6 bases). Germline values: CDR1 SGHRS, CDR2 YFSETQ. This CDR3 region has 14 residues. V lost 3 bases, J lost 5 bases, and 14 bases lay in between. The CDR3 coding sequence is TGCGCCAGCAGCTCTGCGGGGGCGGGTACTGAAGCTTTCTTT. Protein product: CASSSAGAGTEAFF.

J is TRBJ2-1 and V is TRBV30; tentatively, D is TRBD1 (6 bases). CDR3 size: 14 residues. CDR1 is GTSNPN and CDR2 is SVGIG in the germline V gene (reference sequence). Between the trimmed V and J ends, which lost 8 bases and 7 bases, there was a span of 21 bases. For the CDR3, the DNA is TGTGCCCGAACATTAGGTACAGGGATGAATGAGCAGTTCTTC. This gives the protein CARTLGTGMNEQFF.

This clonotype was detected many times. The CDR3 reads CASSTRGRLNEKLFF. The DNA of the CDR3 is TGTGCCAGCAGCACACGGGGCAGGCTTAATGAAAAACTGTTTTTT. The genes are TRBV7-2 and TRBJ1-4; D is possibly TRBD1 (5 bases). This CDR3 comprises 15 residues. The germline gives CDR1 SGHTA, CDR2 FQGNSA. The V end was cut by 5 bases, the J end by 4 bases, with 14 bases between.

This clonotype was detected ten times or more. This chain joins TRBV28 and TRBJ2-3; 12 bases match TRBD2. CDR3 length equals 14 residues. CDR1 is MDHEN and CDR2 is SYDVKM in the germline V gene. The V segment lost 5 bases and the J segment 5 bases; nucleotides outside the gene matches: 2. DNA for the CDR3: TGTGCCAGCAGTCGACTAGCGGGAGTAGATACGCAGTATTTT. The encoded protein is CASSRLAGVDTQYF.

Only a few counts were recorded for this clonotype. The chain employs TRBV20-1 and TRBJ2-3; 8 nucleotides agree with TRBD2. The germline CDR1 and CDR2 sequences are DFQATT and SNEGSKA (reference sequence). The CDR3 length is 19 residues. The V and J ends lost 6 bases and 0 bases, in that order; junction bases with no gene match: 20. As DNA, the CDR3 is TGCAGTGCGAAACTCCGGGCTAGCGGGTGGATTACTAGCACAGATACGCAGTATTTT. Translated, it gives CSAKLRASGWITSTDTQYF.

This clonotype was seen ten or more times. The gene calls are TRBV27 and TRBJ2-1, with a tentative D call TRBD2 (6 bases). CDR3 size: 14 residues. Germline V gives CDR1 MNHEY, CDR2 SMNVEV (reference sequence). V was shortened by 3 bases and J by 9 bases, with 15 bases between the two germline ends. This CDR3 reads CASSLNLRGSEQFF. DNA for the CDR3: TGTGCCAGCAGTTTGAATCTACGGGGGAGTGAGCAGTTCTTC.

The chain uses TRBV11-1 and TRBJ2-7; 8 nucleotides align to TRBD1. The CDR3 runs 14 residues. Trimming removed 7 bases from V and 3 bases from J; junction bases left unmatched: 8. Germline values: CDR1 SGHAT, CDR2 FQDESV (reference sequence). The CDR3 protein is CASNRGQVGYEQYF. CDR3 DNA: TGTGCCAGCAACCGGGGACAGGTCGGCTACGAGCAGTACTTC.

The sample holds many counts of this clonotype. This chain connects TRBV5-1 to TRBJ2-3; the match to TRBD1 covers 8 bases. The germline CDR1 and CDR2 sequences are SGHRS and YFSETQ. Unmatched junction bases numbered 4, after V lost 6 bases and J lost 4 bases. There are 13 residues in the CDR3. CDR3 in amino acids: CASTDRGPDTQYF. In DNA, the CDR3 is TGCGCCAGCACCGACAGGGGTCCAGATACGCAGTATTTT.

This clonotype occurred a few times. The rearrangement links TRBV7-2 to TRBJ2-7; 11 bases align to TRBD2. CDR1 SGHTA and CDR2 FQGNSA come from the germline V gene. With V trimmed by 5 bases and J by 2 bases, 5 bases remained unmatched. The CDR3 spans 15 residues. The CDR3 reads CASSPSGLAAYEQYF. CDR3 nucleotides: TGTGCCAGCAGCCCTTCGGGACTAGCGGCCTACGAGCAGTACTTC.

This clonotype came up many times. The CDR3 spells CSAPGSFAFGYTF. The CDR3 region has the DNA TGCAGTGCTCCGGGATCCTTCGCTTTTGGCTACACCTTC. This chain links TRBV20-1 with TRBJ1-2; D gene uncertain. V was cut by 5 bases and J by 7 bases, with 17 bases left in between. The germline V gene encodes CDR1 DFQATT and CDR2 SNEGSKA (reference sequence). CDR3 length: 13 amino acids.

This clonotype has at least ten counts. The chain carries TRBV27 and TRBJ2-3; 11 bases line up with TRBD2. Unmatched junction bases numbered 0, after V lost 4 bases and J lost 3 bases. This CDR3 region has 14 residues. CDR1 is MNHEY and CDR2 is SMNVEV in the germline V gene (reference sequence). CDR3 DNA: TGTGCCAGCAGTTGGACTAGCGGGACAGATACGCAGTATTTT. Translating it yields CASSWTSGTDTQYF.

V usage is TRBV12-3 or TRBV12-4 and J usage is TRBJ1-1; a possible D gene is TRBD1 (6 bases). With 1 base removed from V and 8 bases from J, the gap between germline ends came to 8 bases. The CDR3 covers 12 residues. The CDR3 DNA follows: TGTGCCAGCAGTTTAGGCGGGGGCGAAGCTTTCTTT. Translating it yields CASSLGGGEAFF.

This clonotype was recorded many times. This chain links TRBV20-1 with TRBJ2-1, with D maybe TRBD2 (5 bases). The length of the CDR3 is 16 residues. The V end lost 5 bases, the J end lost 0 bases, and 17 bases lay between the germline ends. Per germline, CDR1 DFQATT and CDR2 SNEGSKA (reference sequence). This CDR3 is CSAGAADISSYNEQFF. CDR3 nucleotide sequence: TGCAGTGCTGGAGCGGCCGACATTAGCTCCTACAATGAGCAGTTCTTC.

This clonotype was seen many times. J is TRBJ2-3 and V is TRBV6-2 or TRBV6-3; D gene uncertain. Germline V gene data show CDR1 as MNHEY and CDR2 as SVGEGT. Trimming removed 4 bases from V and 4 bases from J, with 6 bases in between. CDR3 length: 12 residues. Written as DNA, the CDR3 is TGTGCCAGCAGTTTCTATTCAGATACGCAGTATTTT. Protein sequence: CASSFYSDTQYF.

This chain joins TRBV5-4 and TRBJ1-1, with D possibly being TRBD1 (6 bases). Looked up from germline, CDR1 is SGHNT and CDR2 is YYREEE (reference sequence). CDR3 length: 14 residues. The V end was cut by 4 bases, the J end by 5 bases, with 15 bases between. CDR3 nucleotide sequence: TGTGCCAGCAGCCCCACTCGGGGGCAGACTGAAGCTTTCTTT. This codes for CASSPTRGQTEAFF.

This clonotype was seen at least ten times. V and J are TRBV6-5 and TRBJ2-3; no clear D. There are 14 residues in the CDR3. Germline CDR1 MNHEY, CDR2 SVGAGI. V was trimmed by 0 bases and J by 2 bases, leaving 6 bases between them. CDR3 amino acids: CASSYSTDTDTQYF. For the CDR3, the DNA is TGTGCCAGCAGTTACTCCACGGACACAGATACGCAGTATTTT.

This clonotype showed up many times. This chain uses TRBV4-1 with TRBJ1-4; 8 positions agree with TRBD1. V was pared by 3 bases and J by 0 bases, with 15 bases of the junction left unmatched. Per germline, CDR1 MGHRA and CDR2 YSYEKL. The CDR3 is made up of 20 amino acids. The CDR3 sequence: CASSHTQIRTGRTTNEKLFF. CDR3 DNA sequence: TGCGCCAGCAGCCACACTCAGATTCGGACAGGGCGGACAACTAATGAAAAACTGTTTTTT.

This clonotype was detected ten times or more. The chain joins TRBV25-1 to TRBJ2-1; D possibly corresponds to TRBD1 (8 bases). The length of the CDR3 is 14 residues. Germline V gene data show CDR1 as MGHDK and CDR2 as SYGVNS. The V gene lost 7 bases and the J gene lost 9 bases, with 19 bases spanning the gap. CDR3 protein: CASIGQGGRIEQFF. DNA of the CDR3: TGTGCCAGCATTGGACAGGGAGGGCGTATTGAGCAGTTCTTC.

A few counts support this clonotype. The J gene is TRBJ1-4, the V gene TRBV2, with D possibly being TRBD1 (6 bases). Trimming cost V 6 bases and J 8 bases, with 13 bases left between them. Germline values: CDR1 SNHLY, CDR2 FYNNEI. The CDR3 has 13 amino acids. The CDR3 nucleotides are TGTGCCAGCAGCGCAGGGGCTCGGGAAAAACTGTTTTTT. It specifies CASSAGAREKLFF.

This clonotype showed up many times. CDR3 sequence reads: CSAREGGTPYEQYF. The CDR3 coding sequence is TGCAGTGCTAGAGAAGGCGGGACTCCATACGAGCAGTACTTC. The chain carries TRBV20-1 and TRBJ2-7; D perhaps matches TRBD2 (6 bases). The V and J ends lost 0 bases and 4 bases respectively, with 13 bases between them. The CDR3 runs 14 residues. Per the germline V gene, CDR1 is DFQATT and CDR2 is SNEGSKA (reference sequence).

This sequence joins TRBV5-1 and TRBJ2-3; 10 bases agree with TRBD2. The ends lost 10 bases at V and 3 bases at J; junction bases unmatched: 17. Germline V gene lookup returns CDR1 SGHRS and CDR2 YFSETQ. This CDR3 region has 17 residues. This chain's CDR3 is CAHPTNQLAGSTDTQYF. In DNA, the CDR3 is TGCGCCCATCCTACCAACCAACTAGCGGGATCGACAGATACGCAGTATTTT.

This clonotype has just a few counts. J is TRBJ2-6 and V is TRBV5-4; 7 bases fit TRBD1. The V segment lost 3 bases and the J segment 0 bases; nucleotides outside the gene matches: 6. Germline CDR1 SGHNT, CDR2 YYREEE (reference sequence). This CDR3 has 17 amino acids. The CDR3 region is CASSSTGPISGANVLTF. CDR3 nucleotides: TGTGCCAGCAGCTCGACAGGGCCTATCTCTGGGGCCAACGTCCTGACTTTC.

The chain's CDR3 is CASSVGTSGSSDTQYF. As DNA, the CDR3 is TGTGCCAGCAGCGTCGGGACTAGCGGGAGTTCGGATACGCAGTATTTT. The rearrangement links TRBV7-6 to TRBJ2-3; 14 nucleotides agree with TRBD2. This CDR3 comprises 16 residues. Germline V gene sequence: CDR1 SGHVS, CDR2 FNYEAQ. Trimming at V came to 5 bases and at J to 6 bases, leaving 7 bases not matched to a gene.

This clonotype was seen repeatedly, ten times or more. The CDR3 region is CSARTGSNYGYTF. The CDR3 DNA follows: TGCAGTGCTAGGACAGGGAGTAACTATGGCTACACCTTC. V usage is TRBV20-1 and J usage is TRBJ1-2, with 7 bases that match TRBD1. Per the germline V gene, CDR1 is DFQATT and CDR2 is SNEGSKA (reference sequence). With V trimmed by 3 bases and J by 1 base, 2 bases remained unmatched. This CDR3 has 13 amino acids.

This clonotype was detected ten times or more. This chain uses TRBV6-5 with TRBJ1-5, with D uncertain. CDR1 and CDR2 from the germline V gene are MNHEY and SVGAGI. CDR3 length equals 14 residues. V lost 5 bases and J 1 base, leaving 9 bases between the germline ends. Written as DNA, the CDR3 is TGTGCCAGCAGTCTGGATATGAGCAATCAGCCCCAGCATTTT. Protein sequence: CASSLDMSNQPQHF.